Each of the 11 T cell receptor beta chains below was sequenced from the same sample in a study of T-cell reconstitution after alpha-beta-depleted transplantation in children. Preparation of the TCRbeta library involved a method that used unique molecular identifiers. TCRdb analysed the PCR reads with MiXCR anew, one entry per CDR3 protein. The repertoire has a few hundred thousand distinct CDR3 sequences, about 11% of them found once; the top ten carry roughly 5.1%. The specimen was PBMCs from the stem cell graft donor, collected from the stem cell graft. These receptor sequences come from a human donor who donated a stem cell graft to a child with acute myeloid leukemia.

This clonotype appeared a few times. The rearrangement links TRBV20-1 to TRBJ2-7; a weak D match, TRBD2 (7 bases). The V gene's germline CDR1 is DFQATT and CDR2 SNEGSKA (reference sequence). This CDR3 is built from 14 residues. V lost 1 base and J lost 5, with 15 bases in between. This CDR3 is CSARGDQGRDEQYF. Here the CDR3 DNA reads TGCAGTGCTAGAGGCGACCAGGGGAGGGACGAGCAGTACTTC.

CDR3 DNA sequence: TGCAGCGTTGAAGATATAGAGGGACAGGACTATGGCTACACCTTC. The encoded protein is CSVEDIEGQDYGYTF. V gene TRBV29-1 combines with J gene TRBJ1-2; 8 bases line up with TRBD1. With 0 bases clipped from V and 3 bases from J, the junction kept 6 bases outside the gene matches. The CDR3 extends over 15 amino acids. The germline gives CDR1 SQVTM, CDR2 ANQGSEA.

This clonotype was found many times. CDR3 residues: CASSQRWGGENIQYF. CDR3 nucleotides: TGTGCCAGCAGCCAAAGATGGGGGGGCGAAAACATTCAGTACTTC. The genes are TRBV5-5 and TRBJ2-4, with D possibly TRBD2 on 7 matching bases. V was clipped by 4 bases and J by 5 bases, with 16 bases between them. The germline V gene has CDR1 SGHKS and CDR2 YYEKEE (reference sequence). CDR3 length: 15 amino acids.

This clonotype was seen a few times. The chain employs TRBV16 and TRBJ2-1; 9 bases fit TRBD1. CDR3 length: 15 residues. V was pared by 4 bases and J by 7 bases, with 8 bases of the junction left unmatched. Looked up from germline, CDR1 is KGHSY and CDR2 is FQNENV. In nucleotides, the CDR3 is TGTGCCAGCAGCCCCGGGACAGGGTTGATTAATGAGCAGTTCTTC. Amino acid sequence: CASSPGTGLINEQFF.

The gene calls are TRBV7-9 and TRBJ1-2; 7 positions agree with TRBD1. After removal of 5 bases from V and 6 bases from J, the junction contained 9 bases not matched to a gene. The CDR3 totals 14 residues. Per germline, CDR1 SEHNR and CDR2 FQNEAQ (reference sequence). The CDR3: CASSPPGGLDGYTF. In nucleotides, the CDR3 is TGTGCCAGCAGCCCCCCAGGGGGACTGGATGGCTACACCTTC.

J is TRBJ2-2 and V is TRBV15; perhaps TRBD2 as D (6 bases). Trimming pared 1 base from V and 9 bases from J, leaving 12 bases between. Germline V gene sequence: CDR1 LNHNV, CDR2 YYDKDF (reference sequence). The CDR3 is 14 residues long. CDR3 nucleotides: TGTGCCACCAGCAGAGGACTAGGGTTCCGGGAGCTGTTTTTT. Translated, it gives CATSRGLGFRELFF.

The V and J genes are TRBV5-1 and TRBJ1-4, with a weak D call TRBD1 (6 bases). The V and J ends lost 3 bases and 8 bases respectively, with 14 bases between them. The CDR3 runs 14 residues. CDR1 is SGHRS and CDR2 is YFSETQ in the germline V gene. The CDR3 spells CASSSGTPEEKLFF. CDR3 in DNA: TGCGCCAGCAGCTCCGGGACACCTGAGGAAAAACTGTTTTTT.

This CDR3 reads CSVDGLAEETQYF. For the CDR3, the DNA is TGCAGCGTTGACGGGCTAGCGGAGGAGACCCAGTACTTC. V is TRBV29-1 and J is TRBJ2-5, with 7 bases aligning to TRBD2. This CDR3 is built from 13 residues. V was clipped by 3 bases and J by 5 bases; unmatched bases: 6. Germline V CDR1 and CDR2: SQVTM, ANQGSEA.

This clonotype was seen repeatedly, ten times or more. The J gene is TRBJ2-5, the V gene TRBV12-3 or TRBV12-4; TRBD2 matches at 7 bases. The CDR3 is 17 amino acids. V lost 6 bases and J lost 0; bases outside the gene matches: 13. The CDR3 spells CASSPARITSDQETQYF. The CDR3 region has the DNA TGTGCCAGCAGCCCCGCGCGGATCACTAGCGACCAAGAGACCCAGTACTTC.

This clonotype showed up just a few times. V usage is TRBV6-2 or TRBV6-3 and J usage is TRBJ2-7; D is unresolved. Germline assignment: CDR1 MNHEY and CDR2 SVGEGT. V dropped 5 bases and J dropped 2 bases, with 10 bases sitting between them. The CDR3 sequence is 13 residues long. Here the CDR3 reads CASSLGFAYEQYV. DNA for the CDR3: TGTGCCAGCAGTCTCGGGTTCGCCTACGAGCAGTACGTC.

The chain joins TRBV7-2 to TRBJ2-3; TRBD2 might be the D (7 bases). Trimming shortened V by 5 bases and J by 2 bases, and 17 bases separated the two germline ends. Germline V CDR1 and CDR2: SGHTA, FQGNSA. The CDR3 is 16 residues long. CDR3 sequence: CASSLWAGANTDTQYF. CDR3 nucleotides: TGTGCCAGCAGCCTCTGGGCGGGGGCCAACACAGATACGCAGTATTTT.